This TCR beta chain was documented in a study of identical twins. This clonotype was seen at least ten times. Its antigen is not identified. TCRdb itself ran the 5' RACE reads through MiXCR, one entry per CDR3 protein. In the table there are some 630,000 distinct CDR3 sequences, roughly 7.1% of which are singletons. Overall study findings and caveats: Memory repertoires lacked the insertion deficit that abundant cord blood beta clonotypes showed. The authors noted that invariant MAIT and iNKT cells could partly confound zero-insertion analyses.

Germline CDR1 and CDR2: KGHDR and SFDVKD. V was trimmed by 4 bases and J by 3 bases, leaving 6 bases between them. The CDR3 runs to 13 residues. In addition, the sample was reused for a study of yellow fever vaccine responses in identical twins.

Material: PBMCs. This clonotype was sampled from a woman between 18 and 30 years old in good health. This chain joins TRBV24-1 and TRBJ1-5; D remains unclear. CDR3 protein: CATSEGFNQPQHF. In DNA, the CDR3 is TGTGCCACCAGTGAGGGTTTCAATCAGCCCCAGCATTTT.